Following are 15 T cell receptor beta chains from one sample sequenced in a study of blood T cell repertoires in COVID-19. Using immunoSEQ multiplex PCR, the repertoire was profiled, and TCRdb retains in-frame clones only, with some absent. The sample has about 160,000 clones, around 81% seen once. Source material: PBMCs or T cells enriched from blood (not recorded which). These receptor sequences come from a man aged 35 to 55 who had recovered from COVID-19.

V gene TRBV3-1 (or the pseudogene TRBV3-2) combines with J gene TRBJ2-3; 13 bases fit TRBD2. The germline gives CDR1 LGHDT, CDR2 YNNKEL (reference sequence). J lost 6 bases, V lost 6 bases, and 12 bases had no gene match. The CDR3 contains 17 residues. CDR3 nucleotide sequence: TGTGCCAGCAGATTGACTAGCGGGGGGCTAGCAGGGGATACGCAGTATTTT. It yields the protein CASRLTSGGLAGDTQYF.

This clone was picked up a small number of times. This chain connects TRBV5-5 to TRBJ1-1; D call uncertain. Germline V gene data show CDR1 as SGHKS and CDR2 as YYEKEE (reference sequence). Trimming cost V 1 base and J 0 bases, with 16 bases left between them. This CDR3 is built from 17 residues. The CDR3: CASSLYHGGSMNTEAFF. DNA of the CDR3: TGTGCCAGCAGCTTGTATCACGGCGGCAGCATGAACACTGAAGCTTTCTTT. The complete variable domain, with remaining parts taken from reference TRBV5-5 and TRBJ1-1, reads DAGVTQSPTHLIKTRGQQVTLRCSPISGHKSVSWYQQVLGQGPQFIFQYYEKEERGRGNFPDRFSARQFPNYSSELNVNALLLGDSALYLCASSLYHGGSMNTEAFFGQGTRLTVV.

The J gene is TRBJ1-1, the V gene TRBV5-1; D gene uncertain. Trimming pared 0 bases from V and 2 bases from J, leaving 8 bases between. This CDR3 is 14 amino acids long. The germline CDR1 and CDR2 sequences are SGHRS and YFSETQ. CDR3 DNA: TGCGCCAGCAGCTTGGACGGGAAAAACACTGAAGCTTTCTTT. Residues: CASSLDGKNTEAFF.

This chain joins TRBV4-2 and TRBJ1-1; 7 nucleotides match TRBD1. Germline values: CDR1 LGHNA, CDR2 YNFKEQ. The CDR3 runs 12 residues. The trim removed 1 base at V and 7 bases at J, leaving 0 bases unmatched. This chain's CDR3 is CASSQGDSEAFF. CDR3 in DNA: TGTGCCAGCAGCCAAGGGGACAGTGAAGCTTTCTTT.

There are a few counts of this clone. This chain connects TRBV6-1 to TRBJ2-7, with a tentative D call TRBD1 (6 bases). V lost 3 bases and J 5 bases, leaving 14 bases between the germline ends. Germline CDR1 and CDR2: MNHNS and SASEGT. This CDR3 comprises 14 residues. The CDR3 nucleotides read TGTGCCAGCAGTGAGGGAAACAGGGCCCACGAGCAGTACGTC. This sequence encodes CASSEGNRAHEQYV.

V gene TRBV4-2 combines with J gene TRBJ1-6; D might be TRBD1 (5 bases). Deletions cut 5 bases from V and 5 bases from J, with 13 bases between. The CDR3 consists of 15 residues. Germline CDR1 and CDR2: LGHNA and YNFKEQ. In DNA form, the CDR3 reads TGTGCCAGCAGCAGAGAGACAGTTCATAATTCACCCCTCCACTTT. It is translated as CASSRETVHNSPLHF.

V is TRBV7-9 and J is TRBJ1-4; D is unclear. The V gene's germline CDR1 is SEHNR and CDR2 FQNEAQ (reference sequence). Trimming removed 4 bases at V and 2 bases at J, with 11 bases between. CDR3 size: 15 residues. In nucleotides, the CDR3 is TGTGCCAGCAGCTCCATTGGGAGCACTAATGAAAAACTGTTTTTT. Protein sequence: CASSSIGSTNEKLFF.

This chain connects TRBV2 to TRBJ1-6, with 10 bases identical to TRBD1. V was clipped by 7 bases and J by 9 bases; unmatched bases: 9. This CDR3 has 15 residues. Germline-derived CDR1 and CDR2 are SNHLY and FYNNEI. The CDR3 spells CASIGQGVVGSPLHF. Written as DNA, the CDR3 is TGTGCCAGCATCGGACAGGGGGTTGTCGGTTCACCCCTCCACTTT.

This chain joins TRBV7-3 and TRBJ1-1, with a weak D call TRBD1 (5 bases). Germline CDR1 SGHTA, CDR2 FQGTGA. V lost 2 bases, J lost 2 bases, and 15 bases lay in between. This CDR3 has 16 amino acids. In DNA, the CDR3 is TGTGCCAGCAGCTTATCGGCTCGGGGGTTAAACACTGAAGCTTTCTTT. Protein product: CASSLSARGLNTEAFF. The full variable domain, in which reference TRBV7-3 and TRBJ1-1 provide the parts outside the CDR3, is GAGVSQTPSNKVTEKGKYVELRCDPISGHTALYWYRQSLGQGPEFLIYFQGTGAADDSGLPNDRFFAVRPEGSVSTLKIQRTERGDSAVYLCASSLSARGLNTEAFFGQGTRLTVV.

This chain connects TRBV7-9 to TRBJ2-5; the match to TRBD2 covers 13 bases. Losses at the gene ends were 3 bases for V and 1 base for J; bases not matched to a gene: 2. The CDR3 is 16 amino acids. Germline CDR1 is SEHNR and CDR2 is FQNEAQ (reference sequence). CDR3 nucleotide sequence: TGTGCCAGCAGCTTCCGACTAGCGGGGGGCCAAGAGACCCAGTACTTC. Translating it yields CASSFRLAGGQETQYF.

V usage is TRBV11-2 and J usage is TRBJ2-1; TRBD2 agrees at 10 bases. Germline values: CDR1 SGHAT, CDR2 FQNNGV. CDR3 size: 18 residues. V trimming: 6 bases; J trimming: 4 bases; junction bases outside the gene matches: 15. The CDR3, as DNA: TGTGCCAGCAGAGACCCGGGCAGGACTAGCGGTTTTTACAATGAGCAGTTCTTC. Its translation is CASRDPGRTSGFYNEQFF.

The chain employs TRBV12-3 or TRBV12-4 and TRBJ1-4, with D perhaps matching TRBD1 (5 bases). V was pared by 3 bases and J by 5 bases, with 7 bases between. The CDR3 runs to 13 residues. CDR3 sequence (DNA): TGTGCCAGCAGTTTGGAGGGGAATGAAAAACTGTTTTTT. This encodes CASSLEGNEKLFF.

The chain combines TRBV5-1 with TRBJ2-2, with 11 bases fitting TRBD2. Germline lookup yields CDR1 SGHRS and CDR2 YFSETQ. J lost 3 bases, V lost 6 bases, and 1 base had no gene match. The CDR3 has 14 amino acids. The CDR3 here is CASTLAGDTGELFF. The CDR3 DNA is TGCGCCAGCACACTAGCGGGGGACACCGGGGAGCTGTTTTTT.

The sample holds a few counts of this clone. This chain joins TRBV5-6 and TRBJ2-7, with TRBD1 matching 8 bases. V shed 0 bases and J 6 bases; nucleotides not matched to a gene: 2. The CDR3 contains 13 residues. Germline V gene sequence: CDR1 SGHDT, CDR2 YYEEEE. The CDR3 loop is CASSLAGGSEQYV. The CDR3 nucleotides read TGTGCCAGCAGCTTGGCAGGGGGCAGCGAGCAGTACGTC.

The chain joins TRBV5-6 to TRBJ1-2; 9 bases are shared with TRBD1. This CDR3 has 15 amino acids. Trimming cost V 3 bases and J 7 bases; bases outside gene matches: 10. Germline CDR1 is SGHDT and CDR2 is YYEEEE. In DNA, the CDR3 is TGTGCCAGCAGCTGGGGAAGGACAGGGGAGGGTGGCTACACCTTC. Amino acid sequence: CASSWGRTGEGGYTF.